This TCR beta chain was identified in a study of blood T cell repertoires in COVID-19 (dated by TCRdb to the early 2020s). Background for the entire study: Samples covering the acute and convalescent phases of COVID-19 were provided by collaborators in the United States, Italy and Spain. The material from the prospective study consisted of cDNA or gDNA derived from T cells, B-cell-depleted T cells, or PBMCs. Deeply sampled blood TCRbeta repertoires from subjects exposed to, actively infected with, or recovered from COVID-19 were included in the dataset. A freely available public database, intended as a resource for researchers studying the immune response to SARS-CoV-2, is where the repertoires were released. Samples were obtained from the ongoing ImmuneRACE study (first 160 participants) and from about 1,300 subjects provided by 6 global collaborators. A de-identified subject ID, COVID-19 status, age in years and sex were almost always included in the sample metadata. HLA class I and class II types, where available, came from metadata supplied by the sample provider rather than from assay-based typing. Findings and caveats that apply to the study as a whole: Clinical and demographic metadata were provided uncurated, with the amount varying by source and participant.

Trimming leaves V shorter by 7 bases and J shorter by 3 bases, with the junction holding 5 bases beyond the gene matches. Spanning cysteine to phenylalanine, the CDR3 consists of 16 amino acids. CDR3 DNA is the only sequence kept; it has 48 bases, read in frame from the first base. As encoded in the germline V gene, CDR1 is KGHDR while CDR2 is SFDVKD. Only one count was recorded for this clone. Its specific antigen is unknown. No much larger clone exists at a distance of one base, and base qualities are not known. TCRbeta CDR3 regions were amplified from genomic DNA by means of the immunoSEQ Assay, a bias-controlled multiplex PCR. The published analysis was carried out like this. The number of nucleated cells in each sample was estimated by amplification of reference gene primers within the assay. To quantify the absolute abundance of each unique TCRbeta CDR3 rearrangement, sequence reads were collapsed and filtered. For each sample, productive Simpson clonality was calculated as the square root of Simpson's diversity index across productive rearrangements. Here the immuneACCESS table is served through TCRdb, limited to in-frame sequences with V and J called. Missing clones are a known gap in these copies; in checked studies unresolved V genes cover under half, and the rest lacks a known reason. D and trimming come from the DNA, and the V and J calls and clone size come from that table. This sample gives 200,000 to 300,000 clones in total; approximately 88% of them show up just once. The ten biggest clones cover 2.5% of the sample.

In the prospective study, participants were about 18 to 95 years old, resided in about 25 geographic areas of the United States, and were enrolled through a virtual design. In the prospective study, cohorts were assigned on the basis of participant-reported clinical history obtained from a screening survey and a study questionnaire. In the prospective study, whole blood, serum and a nasopharyngeal or oropharyngeal swab were collected from each participant by mobile phlebotomists. Additional blood draws and questionnaires over an approximately two-month period could optionally be provided by prospective study participants. Prospective study blood samples were shipped either frozen or at room temperature before DNA extraction.

The specimen sequenced was PBMCs or T cells enriched from blood (not recorded which). The sequence derives from a woman between 35 and 50 years old with acute COVID-19. This sequence uses TRBV24-1 and TRBJ2-2; the central 12 bases match TRBD2. In nucleotides, the sequence is TGTGCCACCAGCGGGCTAGCGGGAGGGCACACCGGGGAGCTGTTTTTT. The translation is CATSGLAGGHTGELFF.